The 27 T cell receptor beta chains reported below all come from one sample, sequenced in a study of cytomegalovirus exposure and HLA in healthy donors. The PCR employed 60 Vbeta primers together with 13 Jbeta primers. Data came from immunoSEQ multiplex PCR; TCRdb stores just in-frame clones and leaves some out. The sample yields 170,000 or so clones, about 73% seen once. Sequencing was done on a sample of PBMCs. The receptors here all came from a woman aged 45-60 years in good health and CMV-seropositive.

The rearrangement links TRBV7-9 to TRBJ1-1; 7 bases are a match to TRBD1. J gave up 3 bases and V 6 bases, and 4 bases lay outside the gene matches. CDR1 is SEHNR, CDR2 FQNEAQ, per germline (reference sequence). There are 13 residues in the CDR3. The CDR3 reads CASRRQGDTEAFF. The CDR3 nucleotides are TGTGCCAGCAGACGACAGGGAGACACTGAAGCTTTCTTT.

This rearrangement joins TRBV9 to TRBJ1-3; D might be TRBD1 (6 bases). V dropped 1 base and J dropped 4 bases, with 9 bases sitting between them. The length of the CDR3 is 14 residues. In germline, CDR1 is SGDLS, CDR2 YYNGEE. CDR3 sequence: CASSVSGVGNTIYF. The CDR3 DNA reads TGTGCCAGCAGCGTATCAGGGGTCGGAAACACCATATATTTT.

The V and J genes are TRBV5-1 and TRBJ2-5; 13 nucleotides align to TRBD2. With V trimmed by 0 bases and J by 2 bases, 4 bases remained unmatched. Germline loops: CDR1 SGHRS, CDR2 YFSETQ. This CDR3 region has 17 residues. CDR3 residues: CASSLARLAGGQETQYF. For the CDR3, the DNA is TGCGCCAGCAGCTTGGCTCGACTAGCGGGGGGACAAGAGACCCAGTACTTC. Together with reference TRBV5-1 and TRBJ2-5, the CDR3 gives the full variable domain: KAGVTQTPRYLIKTRGQQVTLSCSPISGHRSVSWYQQTPGQGLQFLFEYFSETQRNKGNFPGRFSGRQFSNSRSEMNVSTLELGDSALYLCASSLARLAGGQETQYFGPGTRLLVL.

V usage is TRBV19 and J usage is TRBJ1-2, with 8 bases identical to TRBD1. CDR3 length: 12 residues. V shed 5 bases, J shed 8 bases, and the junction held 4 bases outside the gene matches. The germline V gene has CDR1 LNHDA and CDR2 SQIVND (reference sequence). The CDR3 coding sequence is TGTGCCAGTAGTCGGACAGGGCCCGGCTACACCTTC. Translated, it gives CASSRTGPGYTF.

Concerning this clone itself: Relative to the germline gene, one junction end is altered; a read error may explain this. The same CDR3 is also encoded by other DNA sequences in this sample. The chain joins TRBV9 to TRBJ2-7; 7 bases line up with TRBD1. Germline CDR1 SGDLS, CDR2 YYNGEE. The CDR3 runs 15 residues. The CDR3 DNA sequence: TGTGCCAGCAGCCCTTCCGGGACAGTTTCCTACGAGCAATACTTC. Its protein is CASSPSGTVSYEQYF.

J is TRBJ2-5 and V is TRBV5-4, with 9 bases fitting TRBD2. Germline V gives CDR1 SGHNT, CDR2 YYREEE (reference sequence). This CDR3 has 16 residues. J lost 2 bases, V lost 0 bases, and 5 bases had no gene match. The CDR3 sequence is CASSLAPRGGQETQYF. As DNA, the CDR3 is TGTGCCAGCAGCTTGGCCCCGCGGGGGGGGCAAGAGACCCAGTACTTC.

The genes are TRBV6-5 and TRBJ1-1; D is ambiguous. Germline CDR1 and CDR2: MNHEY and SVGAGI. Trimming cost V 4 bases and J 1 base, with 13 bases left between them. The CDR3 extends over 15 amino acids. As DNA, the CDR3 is TGTGCCAGCAGTTCCCAACCTAACTCGAACACTGAAGCTTTCTTT. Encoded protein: CASSSQPNSNTEAFF.

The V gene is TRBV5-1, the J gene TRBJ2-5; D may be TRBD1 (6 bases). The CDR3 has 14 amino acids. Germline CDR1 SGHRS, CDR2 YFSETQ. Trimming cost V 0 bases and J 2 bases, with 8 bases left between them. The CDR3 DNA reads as TGCGCCAGCAGCTTGGGGGGGCCTCAAGAGACCCAGTACTTC. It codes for CASSLGGPQETQYF.

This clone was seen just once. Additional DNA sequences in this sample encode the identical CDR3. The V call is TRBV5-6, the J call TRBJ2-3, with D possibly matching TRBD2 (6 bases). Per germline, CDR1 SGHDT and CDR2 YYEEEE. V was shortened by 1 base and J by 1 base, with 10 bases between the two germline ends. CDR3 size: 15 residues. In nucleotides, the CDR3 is TGTGCCAGCAGCTTGAGGACGGGGGGCACAGATACGCAGTATTTT. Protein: CASSLRTGGTDTQYF.

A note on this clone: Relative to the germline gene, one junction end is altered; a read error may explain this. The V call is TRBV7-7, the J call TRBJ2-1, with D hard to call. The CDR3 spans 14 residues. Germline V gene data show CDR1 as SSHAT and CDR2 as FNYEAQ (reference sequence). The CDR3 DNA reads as TGTGCTAGCAGCTTACATGAGGCCTACAATGAGCAGTTCTTC. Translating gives CASSLHEAYNEQFF.

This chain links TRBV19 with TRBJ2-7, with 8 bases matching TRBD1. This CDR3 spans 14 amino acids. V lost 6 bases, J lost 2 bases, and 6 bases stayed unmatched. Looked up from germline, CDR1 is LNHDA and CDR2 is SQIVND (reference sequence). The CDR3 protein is CASRLRQGPYEQYF. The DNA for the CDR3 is TGTGCCAGTAGACTTCGACAGGGGCCCTACGAGCAGTACTTC.

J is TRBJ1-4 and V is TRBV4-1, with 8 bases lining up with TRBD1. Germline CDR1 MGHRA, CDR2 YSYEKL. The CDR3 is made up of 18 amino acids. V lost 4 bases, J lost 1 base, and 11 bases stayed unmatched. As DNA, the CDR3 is TGCGCCAGCAGCCGGAAGCCGGGACAGGCGAAAACTAATGAAAAACTGTTTTTT. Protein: CASSRKPGQAKTNEKLFF.

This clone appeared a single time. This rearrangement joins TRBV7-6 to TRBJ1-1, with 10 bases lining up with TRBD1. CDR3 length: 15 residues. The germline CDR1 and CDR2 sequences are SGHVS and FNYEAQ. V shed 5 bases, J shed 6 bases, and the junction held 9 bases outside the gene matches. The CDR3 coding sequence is TGTGCCAGCAGCCTTGGACAGGGGGTCGTCGCTGAAGCTTTCTTT. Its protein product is CASSLGQGVVAEAFF.

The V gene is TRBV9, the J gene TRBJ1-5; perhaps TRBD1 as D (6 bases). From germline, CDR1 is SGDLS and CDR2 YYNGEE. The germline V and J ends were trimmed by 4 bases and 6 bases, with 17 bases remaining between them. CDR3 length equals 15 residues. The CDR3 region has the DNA TGTGCCAGCAGCACTACAGGGCATGAGGGTCAGCCCCAGCATTTT. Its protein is CASSTTGHEGQPQHF.

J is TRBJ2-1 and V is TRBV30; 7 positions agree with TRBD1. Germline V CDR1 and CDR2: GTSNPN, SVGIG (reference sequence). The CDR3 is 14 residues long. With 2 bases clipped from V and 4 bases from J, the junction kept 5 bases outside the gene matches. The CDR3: CAWSSGTVYNEQFF. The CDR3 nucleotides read TGTGCCTGGAGTTCCGGGACAGTGTACAATGAGCAGTTCTTC.

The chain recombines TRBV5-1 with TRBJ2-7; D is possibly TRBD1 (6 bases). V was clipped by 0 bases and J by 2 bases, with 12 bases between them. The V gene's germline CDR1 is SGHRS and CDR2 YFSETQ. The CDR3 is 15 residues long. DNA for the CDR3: TGCGCCAGCAGCTTGGAACAGGGAAACGCCTACGAGCAGTACTTC. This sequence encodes CASSLEQGNAYEQYF.

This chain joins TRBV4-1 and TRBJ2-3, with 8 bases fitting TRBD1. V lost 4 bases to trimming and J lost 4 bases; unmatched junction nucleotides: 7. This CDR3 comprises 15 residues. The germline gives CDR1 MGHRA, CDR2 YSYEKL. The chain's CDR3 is CASSLIDRGSDTQYF. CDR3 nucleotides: TGCGCCAGCAGCCTAATCGACAGGGGATCAGATACGCAGTATTTT.

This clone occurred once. The CDR3 DNA reads TGTGCCAGCGGTTTAACTAGCGGGGGAGGCGAGCAGTACTTC. Translation: CASGLTSGGGEQYF. This chain links TRBV7-9 with TRBJ2-7; 11 positions match TRBD2. The CDR3 extends over 14 amino acids. CDR1 SEHNR and CDR2 FQNEAQ come from the germline V gene (reference sequence). Losses at the gene ends were 8 bases for V and 6 bases for J; bases not matched to a gene: 9.

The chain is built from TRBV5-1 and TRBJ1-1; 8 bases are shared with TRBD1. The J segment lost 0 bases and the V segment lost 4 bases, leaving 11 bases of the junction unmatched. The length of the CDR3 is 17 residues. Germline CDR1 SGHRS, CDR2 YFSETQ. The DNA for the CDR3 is TGCGCCAGCAGCGACAACCTCCAGGGGGCGATGAACACTGAAGCTTTCTTT. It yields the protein CASSDNLQGAMNTEAFF. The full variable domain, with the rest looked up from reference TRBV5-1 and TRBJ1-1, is KAGVTQTPRYLIKTRGQQVTLSCSPISGHRSVSWYQQTPGQGLQFLFEYFSETQRNKGNFPGRFSGRQFSNSRSEMNVSTLELGDSALYLCASSDNLQGAMNTEAFFGQGTRLTVV.

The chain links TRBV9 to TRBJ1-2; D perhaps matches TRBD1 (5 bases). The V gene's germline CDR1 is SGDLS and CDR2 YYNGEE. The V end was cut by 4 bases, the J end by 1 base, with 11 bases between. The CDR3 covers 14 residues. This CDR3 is CASSSGTFNYGYTF. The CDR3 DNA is TGTGCCAGCAGCTCCGGGACTTTTAACTATGGCTACACCTTC.

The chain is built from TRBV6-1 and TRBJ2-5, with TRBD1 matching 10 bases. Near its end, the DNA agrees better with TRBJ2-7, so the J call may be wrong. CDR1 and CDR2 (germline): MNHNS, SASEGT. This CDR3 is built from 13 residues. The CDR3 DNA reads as TGTGCCAGCAGGACAGGGGGCGTCTACGAGCAGTACTTC. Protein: CASRTGGVYEQYF.

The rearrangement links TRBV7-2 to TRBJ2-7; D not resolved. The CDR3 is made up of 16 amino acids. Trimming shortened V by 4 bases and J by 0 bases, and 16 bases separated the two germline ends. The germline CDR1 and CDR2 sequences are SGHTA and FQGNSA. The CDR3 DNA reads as TGTGCCAGCAGCTCAGACATGTCCGAGAGCTCCTACGAGCAGTACTTC. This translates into CASSSDMSESSYEQYF.

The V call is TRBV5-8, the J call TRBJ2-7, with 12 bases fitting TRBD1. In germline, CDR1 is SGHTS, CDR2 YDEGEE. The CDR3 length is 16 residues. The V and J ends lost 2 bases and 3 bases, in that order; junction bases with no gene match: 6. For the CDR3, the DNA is TGTGCCAGCAGCTTCCTTGGGACAGGGGGCTACTACGAGCAGTACTTC. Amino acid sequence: CASSFLGTGGYYEQYF.

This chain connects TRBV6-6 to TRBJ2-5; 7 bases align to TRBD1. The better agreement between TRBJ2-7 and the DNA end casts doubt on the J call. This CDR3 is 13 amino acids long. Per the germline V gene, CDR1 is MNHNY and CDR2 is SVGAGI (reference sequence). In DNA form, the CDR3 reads TGTGCCAGCAGCTGGGACAGCTCCTACGAGCAGTACTTC. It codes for CASSWDSSYEQYF.

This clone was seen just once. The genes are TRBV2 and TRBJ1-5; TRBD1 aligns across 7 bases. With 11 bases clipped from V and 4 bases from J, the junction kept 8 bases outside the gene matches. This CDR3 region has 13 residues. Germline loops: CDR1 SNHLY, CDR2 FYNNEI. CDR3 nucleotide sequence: TGTGCCGCTGGGACAGACTGGAATCAGCCCCAGCATTTT. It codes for CAAGTDWNQPQHF. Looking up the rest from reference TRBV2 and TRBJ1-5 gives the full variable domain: EPEVTQTPSHQVTQMGQEVILRCVPISNHLYFYWYRQILGQKVEFLVSFYNNEISEKSEIFDDQFSVERPDGSNFTLKIRSTKLEDSAMYFCAAGTDWNQPQHFGDGTRLSIL.

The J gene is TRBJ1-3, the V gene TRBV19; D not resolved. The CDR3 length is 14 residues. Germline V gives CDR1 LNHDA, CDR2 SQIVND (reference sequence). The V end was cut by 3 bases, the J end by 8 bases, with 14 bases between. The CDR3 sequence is CASSMGRRGYTIYF. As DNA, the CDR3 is TGTGCCAGTAGTATGGGGAGACGAGGTTACACCATATATTTT. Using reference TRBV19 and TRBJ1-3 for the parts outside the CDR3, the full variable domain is DGGITQSPKYLFRKEGQNVTLSCEQNLNHDAMYWYRQDPGQGLRLIYYSQIVNDFQKGDIAEGYSVSREKKESFPLTVTSAQKNPTAFYLCASSMGRRGYTIYFGEGSWLTVV.

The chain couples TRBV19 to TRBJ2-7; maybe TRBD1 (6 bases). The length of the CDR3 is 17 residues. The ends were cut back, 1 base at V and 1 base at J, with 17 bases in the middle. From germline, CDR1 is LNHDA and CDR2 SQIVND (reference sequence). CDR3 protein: CASSIALGDTFSYEQYF. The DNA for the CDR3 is TGTGCCAGTAGTATAGCTTTAGGGGACACCTTTTCCTACGAGCAGTACTTC.